This TCR beta chain derives from a study of blood T cell repertoires in COVID-19. About the study: Samples taken during acute and convalescent COVID-19 were collected in the United States, Italy and Spain. T cells, B-cell-depleted T cells, or PBMCs provided the cDNA or gDNA that served as material.

In the source study's methods: Reference gene primer amplification gave nucleated cell count estimates. Generated by immunoSEQ multiplex PCR, the TCRdb table keeps only in-frame clones and is missing some. V and J calls and clone size are those listed in that table; D and trimming were worked out from the DNA. The data show some 150,000 clones, about 86% seen once. Germline V gives CDR1 MNHEY, CDR2 SMNVEV (reference sequence). The length of the CDR3 is 13 residues. The V and J ends lost 5 bases and 8 bases, in that order; junction bases with no gene match: 6. To note about this clone: The sample contains more than one DNA sequence encoding this CDR3.

This sequence joins TRBV27 and TRBJ1-2, with TRBD1 identical over 9 bases. The sequence was obtained from a woman aged 55-70 years with acute or convalescent COVID-19. The specimen sequenced was peripheral blood. In DNA form, the CDR3 reads TGTGCCAGCAGTCTGGACAGGGGTTACGGCTACACCTTC. Amino acids: CASSLDRGYGYTF.